These 12 T cell receptor beta chains originate from one sample sequenced in a study of blood T cells in healthy people across ages. Using a J-beta primer mix together with a sample-barcoded 5' primer, a second PCR was run for roughly 6 to 12 cycles. Using its own MiXCR run on the 5' RACE reads, TCRdb lists one record per CDR3 protein. The sample records roughly 1,000,000 distinct CDR3 sequences, less than 25% being singletons. The sample was also linked to a second study, of T cells of mothers and their children.

Sequencing input: blood. The receptors derive from a girl between 2 and 10 years old in good health.

This chain links TRBV7-3 with TRBJ2-2; D tentatively reads TRBD1 or TRBD2 (7 bases each). V was clipped by 4 bases and J by 3 bases, with 15 bases between them. The CDR3 is 16 residues long. CDR1 and CDR2 (germline): SGHTA, FQGTGA. The CDR3 DNA reads TGTGCCAGCAGCTCCAGGGGGGGGCCGCACACCGGGGAGCTGTTTTTT. Amino acid sequence: CASSSRGGPHTGELFF.

The rearrangement uses TRBV7-3 and TRBJ2-3; 8 bases agree with TRBD2. V gave up 4 bases and J gave up 6 bases; unmatched junction bases: 12. This CDR3 spans 16 amino acids. The V gene's germline CDR1 is SGHTA and CDR2 FQGTGA. The CDR3 coding sequence is TGTGCCAGCAGCTACAGTCCCGGGACTAGTTTGGATACGCAGTATTTT. As protein: CASSYSPGTSLDTQYF. Based on the CDR3 plus reference TRBV7-3 and TRBJ2-3, the full variable domain is GAGVSQTPSNKVTEKGKYVELRCDPISGHTALYWYRQSLGQGPEFLIYFQGTGAADDSGLPNDRFFAVRPEGSVSTLKIQRTERGDSAVYLCASSYSPGTSLDTQYFGPGTRLTVL.

This chain joins TRBV29-1 and TRBJ1-3, with TRBD1 identical over 7 bases. The junction had 11 bases not matched to a gene; V was cut back by 4 bases and J by 11 bases. The CDR3 runs to 13 residues. CDR1 and CDR2 from the germline V gene are SQVTM and ANQGSEA. The DNA of the CDR3 is TGCAGCGTTGCAAAGGACAGGAAAAATCCCATATATTTT. Its translation is CSVAKDRKNPIYF. The variable domain in full, with the rest retrieved from reference TRBV29-1 and TRBJ1-3, is SAVISQKPSRDICQRGTSLTIQCQVDSQVTMMFWYRQQPGQSLTLIATANQGSEATYESGFVIDKFPISRPNLTFSTLTVSNMSPEDSSIYLCSVAKDRKNPIYFGEGSWLTVV.

A few counts support this clonotype. The rearrangement links TRBV6-6 to TRBJ1-6, with 7 nucleotides matching TRBD1. V was pared by 4 bases and J by 7 bases, with 4 bases of the junction left unmatched. This CDR3 region has 14 residues. CDR1 and CDR2 from the germline V gene are MNHNY and SVGAGI (reference sequence). The CDR3 reads CASSSTGENSPLHF. As DNA, the CDR3 is TGTGCCAGCAGTTCCACAGGGGAGAATTCACCCCTCCACTTT.

The chain combines TRBV20-1 with TRBJ2-5, with 9 bases matching TRBD2. The J call is in doubt because the DNA end fits TRBJ2-1 better. In germline, CDR1 is DFQATT, CDR2 SNEGSKA (reference sequence). The CDR3 covers 15 residues. CDR3 residues: CSARDFFSGSDEQFF. The CDR3 DNA sequence: TGCAGTGCTAGAGATTTCTTTAGCGGGAGTGATGAGCAGTTCTTC.

V and J are TRBV4-1 and TRBJ2-1, with 13 nucleotides matching TRBD2. This CDR3 has 17 amino acids. Germline V gene data show CDR1 as MGHRA and CDR2 as YSYEKL. Germline trimming cut 3 bases from V and 4 bases from J; bases unmatched to any gene: 6. In DNA, the CDR3 is TGCGCCAGCAGCCATTCCCCGACTAGCGGGAGGTACAATGAGCAGTTCTTC. Protein product: CASSHSPTSGRYNEQFF.

There are a few counts of this clonotype. V and J are TRBV7-3 and TRBJ2-1, with a weak D call TRBD2 (5 bases). Trimming took 2 bases from V and 4 from J, leaving 12 bases between them. The germline gives CDR1 SGHTA, CDR2 FQGTGA. The length of the CDR3 is 15 residues. CDR3 in DNA: TGTGCCAGCAGCTTACGAGCGGAACCTTACAATGAGCAGTTCTTC. It yields the protein CASSLRAEPYNEQFF. Full variable domain (outside the CDR3, taken from reference TRBV7-3 and TRBJ2-1): GAGVSQTPSNKVTEKGKYVELRCDPISGHTALYWYRQSLGQGPEFLIYFQGTGAADDSGLPNDRFFAVRPEGSVSTLKIQRTERGDSAVYLCASSLRAEPYNEQFFGPGTRLTVL.

V gene TRBV19 combines with J gene TRBJ1-1; D unclear. Between the trimmed V and J ends, which lost 1 base and 8 bases, there was a span of 11 bases. The germline V gene encodes CDR1 LNHDA and CDR2 SQIVND (reference sequence). This CDR3 region has 13 residues. The CDR3 bases are TGTGCCAGTAGTATAGTCCCCGGGGTCGAAGCTTTCTTT. Translation gives CASSIVPGVEAFF.

This clonotype was counted only a few times. V usage is TRBV28 and J usage is TRBJ2-5, with 8 bases identical to TRBD1. The J call may be faulty, since TRBJ2-1 better matches the DNA end. The germline gives CDR1 MDHEN, CDR2 SYDVKM. The CDR3 contains 14 residues. DNA of the CDR3: TGTGCCAGCAGTTCCAGGACAGGGTACAATGAGCAGTTCTTC. Translating it yields CASSSRTGYNEQFF.

This clonotype has more than one count but fewer than ten. V is TRBV5-6 and J is TRBJ2-7; 12 positions agree with TRBD2. The CDR3 is 14 amino acids. The germline gives CDR1 SGHDT, CDR2 YYEEEE. Losses at the gene ends were 6 bases for V and 5 bases for J; bases not matched to a gene: 6. The CDR3 DNA follows: TGTGCCAGCACCCTAGCGGGAGGGCACGACGAGCAGTACTTC. This sequence encodes CASTLAGGHDEQYF.

The J gene is TRBJ2-5, the V gene TRBV5-1; no firm D call. The germline V and J ends were trimmed by 0 bases and 11 bases, with 11 bases remaining between them. The CDR3 loop spans 12 amino acids. The germline V gene encodes CDR1 SGHRS and CDR2 YFSETQ. The CDR3 DNA is TGCGCCAGCAGCTTGGAAGGGTACGTGCAGTACTTC. This gives the protein CASSLEGYVQYF.

This chain joins TRBV11-2 and TRBJ1-1, with D possibly matching TRBD1 (5 bases). This CDR3 comprises 13 residues. Trimming pared 1 base from V and 3 bases from J, leaving 6 bases between. Germline assignment: CDR1 SGHAT and CDR2 FQNNGV. CDR3 nucleotide sequence: TGTGCCAGCAGCTTAGGGGACGACACTGAAGCTTTCTTT. This sequence encodes CASSLGDDTEAFF. Together with reference TRBV11-2 and TRBJ1-1, the CDR3 gives the full variable domain: EAGVAQSPRYKIIEKRQSVAFWCNPISGHATLYWYQQILGQGPKLLIQFQNNGVVDDSQLPKDRFSAERLKGVDSTLKIQPAKLEDSAVYLCASSLGDDTEAFFGQGTRLTVV.